The 6 T cell receptor beta chains below come from one sample, sequenced in a study of T cells in Graves' hyperthyroidism and ophthalmopathy. TCR beta CDR3 regions were amplified from RNA transcripts. HTBI primers were employed in a first-round RT-PCR of the TCR CDR3. MiXCR was run by TCRdb on the multiplex PCR reads, yielding one entry per CDR3 protein. The sample carries around 380,000 distinct CDR3 sequences, approximately 12% recorded once. Sequencing was carried out using blood. The receptors derive from a man aged 25-45 years with Graves' hyperthyroidism that later progressed to Graves' ophthalmopathy.

This clonotype was seen repeatedly, ten times or more. The chain links TRBV5-1 to TRBJ2-7; 9 nucleotides line up with TRBD1. The CDR3 consists of 13 residues. Trimming cost V 0 bases and J 5 bases; bases outside gene matches: 0. The V gene's germline CDR1 is SGHRS and CDR2 YFSETQ. The CDR3 DNA reads TGCGCCAGCAGCTTGGGGACAGGGGACGAGCAGTACTTC. Encoded protein: CASSLGTGDEQYF.

This clonotype came up many times. This chain uses TRBV24-1 with TRBJ1-4; possibly TRBD1 for D (5 bases). The CDR3 consists of 17 residues. Per germline, CDR1 KGHDR and CDR2 SFDVKD. V shed 4 bases and J shed 7 bases, with 21 bases lying between them. CDR3 DNA: TGTGCCACCAGTGACCCCTCGCCGGGGTTGAGGGGTGAAAAACTGTTTTTT. Residues: CATSDPSPGLRGEKLFF.

This clonotype was detected ten times or more. This chain links TRBV19 with TRBJ1-5, with D possibly being TRBD1 (5 bases). Trimming took 5 bases from V and 4 from J, leaving 21 bases between them. The CDR3 contains 17 residues. Germline V lookup: CDR1 LNHDA, CDR2 SQIVND (reference sequence). For the CDR3, the DNA is TGTGCCAGTAGTCGACACGGGGGTCGGGGCCGGAATCAGCCCCAGCATTTT. Residues: CASSRHGGRGRNQPQHF. Supplemented by reference TRBV19 and TRBJ1-5, the full variable domain reads DGGITQSPKYLFRKEGQNVTLSCEQNLNHDAMYWYRQDPGQGLRLIYYSQIVNDFQKGDIAEGYSVSREKKESFPLTVTSAQKNPTAFYLCASSRHGGRGRNQPQHFGDGTRLSIL.

This clonotype came up many times. V usage is TRBV7-9 and J usage is TRBJ2-7, with D possibly TRBD1 on 5 matching bases. V gave up 4 bases and J gave up 5 bases, with 18 bases separating them. This CDR3 has 15 amino acids. The germline V gene encodes CDR1 SEHNR and CDR2 FQNEAQ (reference sequence). CDR3 residues: CASSYPQGAFDEQYF. In DNA form, the CDR3 reads TGTGCCAGCAGCTATCCCCAGGGTGCGTTCGACGAGCAGTACTTC. Supplemented by reference TRBV7-9 and TRBJ2-7, the full variable domain reads DTGVSQNPRHKITKRGQNVTFRCDPISEHNRLYWYRQTLGQGPEFLTYFQNEAQLEKSRLLSDRFSAERPKGSFSTLEIQRTEQGDSAMYLCASSYPQGAFDEQYFGPGTRLTVT.

This clonotype was observed a few times. The chain employs TRBV6-2 or TRBV6-3 and TRBJ1-2; the D gene is possibly TRBD1 (5 bases). Trimming took 2 bases from V and 3 from J, leaving 10 bases between them. The germline gives CDR1 MNHEY, CDR2 SVGEGT. This CDR3 contains 14 residues. The CDR3 spells CASSYVRADYGYTF. The CDR3, as DNA: TGTGCCAGCAGTTACGTCAGGGCGGACTATGGCTACACCTTC.

This clonotype showed up many times. The CDR3 nucleotides read TGTGCCAGCAGCCAAGGGTATACAGGGTCCCGCTATGGCTACACCTTC. Protein: CASSQGYTGSRYGYTF. This chain connects TRBV3-1 to TRBJ1-2, with D possibly matching TRBD1 (6 bases). The germline gives CDR1 LGHDT, CDR2 YNNKEL (reference sequence). Trimming took 1 base from V and 4 from J, leaving 16 bases between them. This CDR3 is 16 amino acids long.